Here is one TCR beta chain with its context. The entry originates in a study of identical twins. The CDR3 is made up of 17 amino acids. CDR1 and CDR2 (germline): SGHRS, YFSETQ. The J segment lost 0 bases and the V segment lost 4 bases, leaving 7 bases of the junction unmatched. TCRdb redid the calling of the 5' RACE reads with MiXCR, one entry per CDR3 protein. The table lists hundreds of thousands of distinct CDR3 sequences, 18% of them singletons, with around 13% in the top ten. This same sample was also taken into another study, of T cells expressing NK-cell markers. That work adds: The study did not resolve the HCMV specificity of expanded NKG2C+ T cell clones.

This chain links TRBV5-1 with TRBJ2-6, with 7 positions matching TRBD1. The source is a woman under 30 in good health. The sequenced material came from PBMCs. CDR3 sequence reads: CASSPNRQGSGANVLTF. The CDR3 region has the DNA TGCGCCAGCAGCCCTAACCGACAGGGCTCTGGGGCCAACGTCCTGACTTTC.